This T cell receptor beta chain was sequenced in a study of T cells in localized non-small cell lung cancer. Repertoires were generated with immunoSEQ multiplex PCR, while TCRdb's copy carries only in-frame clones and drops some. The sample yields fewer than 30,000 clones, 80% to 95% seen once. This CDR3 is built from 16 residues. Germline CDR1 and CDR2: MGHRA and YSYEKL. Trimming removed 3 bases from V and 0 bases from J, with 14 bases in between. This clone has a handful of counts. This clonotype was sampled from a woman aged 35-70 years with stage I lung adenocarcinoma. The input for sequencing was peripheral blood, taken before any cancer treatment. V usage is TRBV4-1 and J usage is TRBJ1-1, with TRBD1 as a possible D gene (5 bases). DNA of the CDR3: TGCGCCAGCAGCCACCTGACGGACACTATGAACACTGAAGCTTTCTTT. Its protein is CASSHLTDTMNTEAFF.